This T cell receptor (beta chain) was observed in a study of OX40 agonist ivuxolimab in advanced cancers. Study-level information: Prior checkpoint blockade (anti-PD-1, anti-PD-L1 or anti-CTLA-4) was permitted; around 39% had it.

Data came from immunoSEQ multiplex PCR; TCRdb stores just in-frame clones and leaves some out. The sample consists of tens of thousands of clones, 65% to 85% of them appearing once. A history of autoimmune disease or systemic immunosuppression excluded patients. General study results and limits: At 0.1 to 3.0 mg/kg and by week 6, clonal expansion occurred in CD4+ and CD8+ blood T cells. Averaged across samples, CD8+ T cells carried more expanded clones than CD4+ did.

Germline trimming cut 4 bases from V and 8 bases from J; bases unmatched to any gene: 9. The CDR3 runs 15 residues. Germline V gives CDR1 SGHRS, CDR2 YFSETQ. Notes on this clone: Its antigen is as yet unknown.

The chain is built from TRBV5-1 and TRBJ1-4; 9 positions agree with TRBD1. This TCR was recovered from an adult with an advanced solid tumor such as melanoma, head and neck, liver or kidney cancer. This sample comprised CD4+ or CD8+ T cells sorted from blood, obtained in a trial of the OX40 agonist ivuxolimab. The CDR3 DNA sequence: TGCGCCAGCAGCCGGGGAGGACAGGGGAGAGAAAAACTGTTTTTT. Protein product: CASSRGGQGREKLFF.